Detailed here is one T cell receptor (beta chain). Authors' analysis steps: Reference gene primer amplification in the assay estimated nucleated cell counts. TCRdb's copy holds only in-frame clones and misses some; the assay was immunoSEQ multiplex PCR. V and J calls and clone size follow that table, whereas D and trimming were derived from the DNA. The sample yields 31,000 or so clones, 89% seen once. The CDR3 extends over 15 amino acids. The V gene lost 2 bases and the J gene lost 3 bases, with 14 bases spanning the gap. Germline CDR1 and CDR2: GTSNPN and SVGIG (reference sequence). This sample was included in a study of blood T cell repertoires in COVID-19. For the study at large: Nucleic acid was either cDNA or gDNA, and it came from T cells, B-cell-depleted T cells, or PBMCs.

Material: peripheral blood. The rearrangement links TRBV30 to TRBJ1-5, with a tentative D call TRBD1 (5 bases). The receptor was derived from a man older than 75 with acute or convalescent COVID-19. The CDR3 sequence: CAWSKKGLYNQPQHF. Here the CDR3 DNA reads TGTGCCTGGAGTAAAAAGGGACTCTACAATCAGCCCCAGCATTTT.